This T cell receptor (beta chain) was found in a study of blood T cell repertoires in COVID-19. Across the whole study: Sites in the United States, Italy and Spain provided acute and convalescent COVID-19 samples. T cells, B-cell-depleted T cells, or PBMCs supplied cDNA or gDNA.

Seattle-derived patients entered the study during active infection and were followed longitudinally. Repertoires were generated with immunoSEQ multiplex PCR, while TCRdb's copy carries only in-frame clones and drops some. The table shows about 97,000 clones, with around 87% occurring only once. CDR3 size: 15 residues. Germline CDR1 and CDR2: LGHDT and YNNKEL (reference sequence). V lost 5 bases and J 3 bases, leaving 17 bases between the germline ends. What was sequenced was peripheral blood. The receptor was isolated from a woman aged 45 to 65 with COVID-19, enrolled during active disease. This sequence joins TRBV3-1 (or the pseudogene TRBV3-2) and TRBJ2-7; weak D call: TRBD2 (6 bases). The CDR3 DNA sequence: TGTGCCAGCAGCGAGAAATGGGGGGTGGTCTACGAGCAGTACTTC. Protein sequence: CASSEKWGVVYEQYF.